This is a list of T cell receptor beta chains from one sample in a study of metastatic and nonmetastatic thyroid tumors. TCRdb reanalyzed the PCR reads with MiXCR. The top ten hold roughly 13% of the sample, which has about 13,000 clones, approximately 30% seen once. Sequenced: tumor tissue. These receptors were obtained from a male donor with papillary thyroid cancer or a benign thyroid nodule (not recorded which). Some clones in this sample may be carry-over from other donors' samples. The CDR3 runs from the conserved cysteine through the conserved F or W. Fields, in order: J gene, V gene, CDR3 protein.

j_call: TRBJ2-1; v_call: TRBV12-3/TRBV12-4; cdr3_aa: CASTPGTGSGEQFF
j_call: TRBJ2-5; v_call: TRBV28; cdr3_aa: CASSPGTSGTDFESYF
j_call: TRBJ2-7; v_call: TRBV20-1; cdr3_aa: CSARSQGYEQYF
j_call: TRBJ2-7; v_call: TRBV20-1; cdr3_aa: CSAPRGDYEQYF
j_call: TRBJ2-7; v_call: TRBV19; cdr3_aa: CASSKGLDEQYF
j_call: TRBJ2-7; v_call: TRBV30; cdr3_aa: CAWSLGTGKNHEQYF
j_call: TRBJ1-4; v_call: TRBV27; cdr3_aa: CASSGQGSNEKLFF
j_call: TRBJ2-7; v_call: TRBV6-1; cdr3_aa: CASHGGQISYEQYF
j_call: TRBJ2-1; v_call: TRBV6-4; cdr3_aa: CASSSEGTYNEQFF
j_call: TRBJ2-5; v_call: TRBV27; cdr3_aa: CASSSGLAGGPGQETQYF
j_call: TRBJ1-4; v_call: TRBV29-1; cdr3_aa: CSVLKGNDEKLFF
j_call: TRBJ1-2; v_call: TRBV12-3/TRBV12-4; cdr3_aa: CASRMGRNNYGYTF
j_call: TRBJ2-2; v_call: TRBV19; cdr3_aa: CASSFASGNTGELFF
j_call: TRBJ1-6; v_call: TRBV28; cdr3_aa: CASSPILGEGSPLHF
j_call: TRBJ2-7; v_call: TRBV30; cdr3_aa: CAWSVGIAGAIEQYF
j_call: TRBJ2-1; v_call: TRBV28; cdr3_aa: CASSPSGHSSYNEQFF
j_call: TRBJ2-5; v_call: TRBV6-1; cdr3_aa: CASSGQGETQYF
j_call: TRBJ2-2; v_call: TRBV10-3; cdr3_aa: CAISESGTSLNTGELFF
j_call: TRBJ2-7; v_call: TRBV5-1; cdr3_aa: CASSSGQVIYEQYF
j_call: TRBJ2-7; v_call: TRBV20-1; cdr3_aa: CSAPGTLGRVEQYF
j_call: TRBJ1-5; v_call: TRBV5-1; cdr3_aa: CASSLSGDQPQHF
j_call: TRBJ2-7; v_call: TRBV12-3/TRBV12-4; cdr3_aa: CASSLAGLAVIHEQYF
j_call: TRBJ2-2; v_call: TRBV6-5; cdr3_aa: CASRYTGELFF
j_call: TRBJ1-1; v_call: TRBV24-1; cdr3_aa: CATSDGGQGANTEASF
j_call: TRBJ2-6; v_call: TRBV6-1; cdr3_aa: CASMTDLPGADVLTF
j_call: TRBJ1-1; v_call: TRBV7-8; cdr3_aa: CASSFGDRGYTEAFF
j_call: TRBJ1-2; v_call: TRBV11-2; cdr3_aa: CASSLDGGQGNYGYTF
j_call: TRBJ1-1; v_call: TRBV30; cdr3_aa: CAYWAGPRAEAFF
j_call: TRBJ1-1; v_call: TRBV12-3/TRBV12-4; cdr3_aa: CASSPGGTEAFF
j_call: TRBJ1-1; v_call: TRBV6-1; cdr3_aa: CASGQVREAFF
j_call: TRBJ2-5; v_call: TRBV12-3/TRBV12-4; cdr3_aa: CASSFEAELEETQYF
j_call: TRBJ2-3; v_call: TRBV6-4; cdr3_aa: CASSDRAGGSDTQYF
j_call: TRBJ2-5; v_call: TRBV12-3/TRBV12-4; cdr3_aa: CASSTDNFQETQYF
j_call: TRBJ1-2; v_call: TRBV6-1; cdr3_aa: CASSEARQSYGYTF
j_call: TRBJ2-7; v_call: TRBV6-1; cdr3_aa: CASSEARDRVYEQYF
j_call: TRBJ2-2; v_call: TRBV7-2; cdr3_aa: CASSSPYKWELFF
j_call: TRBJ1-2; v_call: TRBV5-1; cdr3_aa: CASSSTGLNYGYTF
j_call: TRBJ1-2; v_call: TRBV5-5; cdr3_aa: CASSSQGLQLYGYTF
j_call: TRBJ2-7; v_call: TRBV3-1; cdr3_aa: CASSQDLWGGEQYF
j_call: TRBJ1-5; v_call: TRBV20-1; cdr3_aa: CSASWGVGQPQHF
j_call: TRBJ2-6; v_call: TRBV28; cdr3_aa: CASSLGTAGANVLTF
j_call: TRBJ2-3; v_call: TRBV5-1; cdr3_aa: CASREGQGPDTQYF
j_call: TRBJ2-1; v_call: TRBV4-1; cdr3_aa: CASSLAGEANEQFF
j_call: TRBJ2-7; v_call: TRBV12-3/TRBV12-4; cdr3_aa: CASSLAEGHRTYEQYF
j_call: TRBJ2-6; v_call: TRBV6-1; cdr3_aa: CASSDGSSGANVLTF
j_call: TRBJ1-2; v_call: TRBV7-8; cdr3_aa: CASSGQGFSYGYTF
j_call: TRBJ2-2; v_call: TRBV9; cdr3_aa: CASSVAFLGTVNTGELFF
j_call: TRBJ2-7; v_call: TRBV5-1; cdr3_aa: CASSLGGSREQYF
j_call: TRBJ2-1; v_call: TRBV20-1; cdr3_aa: CSAKGVQGAEEQFF
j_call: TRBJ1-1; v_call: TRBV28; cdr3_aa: CASSPLQGAEAFF
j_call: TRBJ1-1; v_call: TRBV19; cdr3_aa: CASRTPEGAISEAFF
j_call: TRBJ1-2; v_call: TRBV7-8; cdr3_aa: CASSWCTQTGYTF